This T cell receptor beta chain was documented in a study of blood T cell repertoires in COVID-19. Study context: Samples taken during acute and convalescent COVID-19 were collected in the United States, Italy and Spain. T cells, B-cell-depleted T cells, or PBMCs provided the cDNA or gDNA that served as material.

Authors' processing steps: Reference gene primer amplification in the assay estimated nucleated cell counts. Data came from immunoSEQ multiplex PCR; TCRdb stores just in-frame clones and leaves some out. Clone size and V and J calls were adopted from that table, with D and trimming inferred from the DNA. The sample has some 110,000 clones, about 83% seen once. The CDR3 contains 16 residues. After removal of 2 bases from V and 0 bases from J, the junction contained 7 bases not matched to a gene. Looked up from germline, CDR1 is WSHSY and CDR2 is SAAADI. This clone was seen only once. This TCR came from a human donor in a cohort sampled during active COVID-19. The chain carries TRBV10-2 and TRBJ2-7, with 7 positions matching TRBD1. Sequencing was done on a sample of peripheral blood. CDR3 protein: CASSEGPTGSSYEQYF. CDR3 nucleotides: TGCGCCAGCAGTGAGGGACCGACAGGGAGCTCCTACGAGCAGTACTTC.